A single sample is the source of the 12 T cell receptor beta chains below, sequenced in a study of blood T cell repertoires in COVID-19. Measured with immunoSEQ multiplex PCR; TCRdb has only the in-frame clones, and not every one. The table has about 130,000 clones, over 60% seen once. The sequenced sample was peripheral blood. Receptors were obtained from a woman in her 70s with acute or convalescent COVID-19.

Only a few counts were recorded for this clone. The gene calls are TRBV6-5 and TRBJ2-7; 7 bases are shared with TRBD1. Germline CDR1 is MNHEY and CDR2 is SVGAGI. The V gene end was trimmed by 2 bases and the J gene end by 2 bases; junction bases not matched to a gene: 3. The CDR3 has 14 amino acids. In DNA, the CDR3 is TGTGCCAGCAGTTACGAGGGACAGCCCTACGAGCAGTACTTC. This gives the protein CASSYEGQPYEQYF.

The chain uses TRBV28 and TRBJ1-5, with TRBD1 as a possible D gene (5 bases). The V end lost 1 base, the J end lost 5 bases, and 21 bases lay between the germline ends. The germline V gene has CDR1 MDHEN and CDR2 SYDVKM. CDR3 length: 18 amino acids. CDR3: CASSLSRGFGGIDQPQHF. Written as DNA, the CDR3 is TGTGCCAGCAGTTTATCCCGCGGATTTGGGGGGATCGATCAGCCCCAGCATTTT.

This clone was seen only a few times. This rearrangement joins TRBV3-1 (or the pseudogene TRBV3-2) to TRBJ1-1; TRBD1 matches at 8 bases. CDR3 length: 14 amino acids. After removal of 2 bases from V and 6 bases from J, the junction contained 5 bases not matched to a gene. CDR1 is LGHDT and CDR2 is YNNKEL in the germline V gene (reference sequence). The DNA for the CDR3 is TGTGCCAGCAGCCAATTACAGGGGGGCGCTGAAGCTTTCTTT. Translating it yields CASSQLQGGAEAFF.

The J gene is TRBJ2-2, the V gene TRBV27; maybe TRBD1 (6 bases). Germline assignment: CDR1 MNHEY and CDR2 SMNVEV (reference sequence). This CDR3 has 13 residues. The V gene lost 5 bases and the J gene lost 5 bases, with 9 bases spanning the gap. DNA of the CDR3: TGTGCCAGCAGTCTGCAGGGGACCGGGGAGCTGTTTTTT. It translates to CASSLQGTGELFF.

The chain combines TRBV12-3 or TRBV12-4 with TRBJ1-6; D is possibly TRBD1 (5 bases). This CDR3 region has 13 residues. With 2 bases removed from V and 10 bases from J, the gap between germline ends came to 9 bases. The CDR3 DNA sequence: TGTGCCAGCAGTTTATGGGGGAGGTCACCCCTCCACTTT. This encodes CASSLWGRSPLHF.

The chain joins TRBV7-8 to TRBJ2-5, with 8 bases that match TRBD1. Trimming took 7 bases from V and 5 from J; bases not matched to a gene: 12. This CDR3 is 15 amino acids long. Germline CDR1 and CDR2: SGHVS and FQNEAQ. CDR3 nucleotides: TGTGCCAGCAACTACCGGCCGGGACAGGTTGAGACCCAGTACTTC. Translating it yields CASNYRPGQVETQYF. The variable domain in full, completed from reference TRBV7-8 and TRBJ2-5, reads GAGVSQSPRYKVAKRGQDVALRCDPISGHVSLFWYQQALGQGPEFLTYFQNEAQLDKSGLPSDRFFAERPEGSVSTLKIQRTQQEDSAVYLCASNYRPGQVETQYFGPGTRLLVL.

The chain joins TRBV11-2 to TRBJ2-5; the match to TRBD2 covers 8 bases. Trimming cost V 3 bases and J 4 bases; bases outside gene matches: 10. This CDR3 comprises 16 residues. Germline V gives CDR1 SGHAT, CDR2 FQNNGV. The CDR3 DNA sequence: TGTGCCAGCAGCTTTACGAGCGGGAGCCTTCGAGAGACCCAGTACTTC. Translation gives CASSFTSGSLRETQYF.

CDR3 nucleotides: TGTGCCAGCAGCTTAGGCGGACTGTTGACCGTCTCTGGGGCCAACGTCCTGACTTTC. Encoded protein: CASSLGGLLTVSGANVLTF. This chain joins TRBV7-9 and TRBJ2-6, with D perhaps TRBD2 (5 bases). This CDR3 is built from 19 residues. Germline V lookup: CDR1 SEHNR, CDR2 FQNEAQ (reference sequence). The V end was cut by 1 base, the J end by 0 bases, with 16 bases between.

The CDR3 DNA reads as TGTGCCAGTAGCGGGAGTATCTACAATGAGCAGTTCTTC. Translation gives CASSGSIYNEQFF. The chain joins TRBV19 to TRBJ2-1, with D perhaps matching TRBD2 (6 bases). The CDR3 length is 13 residues. Germline V gene data show CDR1 as LNHDA and CDR2 as SQIVND (reference sequence). Trimming pared 6 bases from V and 3 bases from J, leaving 9 bases between. Complete variable domain (other parts from reference TRBV19 and TRBJ2-1): DGGITQSPKYLFRKEGQNVTLSCEQNLNHDAMYWYRQDPGQGLRLIYYSQIVNDFQKGDIAEGYSVSREKKESFPLTVTSAQKNPTAFYLCASSGSIYNEQFFGPGTRLTVL.

The chain employs TRBV5-1 and TRBJ1-6, with TRBD1 as a possible D gene (6 bases). CDR3 length: 15 amino acids. V lost 0 bases to trimming and J lost 8 bases, with 12 bases between them. Germline CDR1 is SGHRS and CDR2 is YFSETQ. CDR3 sequence (DNA): TGCGCCAGCAGCTTGGAGGGAGGGGGACATTCACCCCTCCACTTT. Translating gives CASSLEGGGHSPLHF.

The gene calls are TRBV6-5 and TRBJ1-1; 8 nucleotides agree with TRBD1. Germline CDR1 reads MNHEY; CDR2 reads SVGAGI. CDR3 length equals 12 residues. V lost 8 bases and J lost 8; bases outside the gene matches: 7. For the CDR3, the DNA is TGTGCCAGCCGCTCCGGACAGGGCGAAGCTTTCTTT. This translates into CASRSGQGEAFF.

This clone has at least ten counts. The chain has TRBV10-3 and TRBJ1-2; TRBD1 aligns across 10 bases. Germline CDR1 reads ENHRY; CDR2 reads SYGVKD. The CDR3 loop spans 16 amino acids. V lost 2 bases, J lost 0 bases, and 3 bases stayed unmatched. CDR3 sequence: CAISEPGQGANYGYTF. CDR3 DNA: TGTGCCATCAGTGAGCCCGGACAGGGGGCTAACTATGGCTACACCTTC.